These 11 T cell receptor beta chains share one sample of origin, sequenced in a study of molecular identifiers for immune sequencing clone quantification. TCRdb used MiXCR to reprocess the PCR reads, holding one entry per CDR3 protein. The sample gives more than 95,000 distinct CDR3 sequences, about 24% of which show up once; roughly 1% is in the top ten. The source material was naive CD8+ T cells from blood, with Jurkat cell RNA spiked in. The subset here: FACS-sorted CD8+CD4-CCR7+CD45RA+ naive T cells. These receptors were taken from a human donor in good health. Some libraries in this study had Jurkat cell RNA spiked in.

Ten or more counts support this clonotype. This sequence joins TRBV9 and TRBJ2-5; D might be TRBD1 (5 bases). V was cut by 4 bases and J by 0 bases, with 10 bases left in between. The V gene's germline CDR1 is SGDLS and CDR2 YYNGEE. This CDR3 spans 14 amino acids. CDR3 region: CASSSGHYQETQYF. The CDR3 region has the DNA TGTGCCAGCAGCTCTGGACATTACCAAGAGACCCAGTACTTC.

Many counts were recorded for this clonotype. V gene TRBV4-1 combines with J gene TRBJ1-1, with 7 bases matching TRBD1. V lost 0 bases to trimming and J lost 5 bases; unmatched junction nucleotides: 6. Germline CDR1 reads MGHRA; CDR2 reads YSYEKL. The CDR3 loop spans 15 amino acids. The CDR3 coding sequence is TGCGCCAGCAGCCAAGAGGAGGGGGCGAGAACTGAAGCTTTCTTT. This codes for CASSQEEGARTEAFF.

A word on this clonotype: A clone one base away is much larger, so this may be a read error. The CDR3 does not close with the conserved phenylalanine or tryptophan, likely indicating a read error. V is TRBV11-2 and J is TRBJ2-7; D not certain. This CDR3 has 14 amino acids. The germline V gene has CDR1 SGHAT and CDR2 FQNNGV. Trimming shortened V by 1 base and J by 0 bases, and 7 bases separated the two germline ends. This CDR3 is CASSLGHSSYEQYS. CDR3 nucleotides: TGTGCCAGCAGCTTAGGACACAGCTCCTACGAGCAGTACTCC.

This clonotype came up many times. V is TRBV29-1 and J is TRBJ2-3; no definite D call. The V gene's germline CDR1 is SQVTM and CDR2 ANQGSEA. V was trimmed by 4 bases and J by 0 bases, leaving 14 bases between them. The CDR3 is 15 residues long. As DNA, the CDR3 is TGCAGCGTTGTGGGTTCTCAGACTAGCACAGATACGCAGTATTTT. Its translation is CSVVGSQTSTDTQYF.

This clonotype was detected ten times or more. This chain connects TRBV27 to TRBJ1-1, with D unresolved. The CDR3 runs 16 residues. Trimming removed 6 bases from V and 1 base from J, with 18 bases in between. Per the germline V gene, CDR1 is MNHEY and CDR2 is SMNVEV (reference sequence). This chain's CDR3 is CASRVTGISGNTEAFF. As DNA, the CDR3 is TGTGCCAGCAGGGTAACCGGGATTTCGGGGAACACTGAAGCTTTCTTT.

Points on this clonotype: A read error is possible here, since a much larger clone lies one base away. The rearrangement links TRBV12-3 or TRBV12-4 to TRBJ1-6, with D uncertain. The CDR3 spans 14 residues. CDR3 sequence (DNA): TGTGCCAGCAGTTTAGCGGGTTACAATTCACCCCCCCACTTT. As protein: CASSLAGYNSPPHF.

Concerning this clonotype itself: Because it lacks the conserved phenylalanine or tryptophan at the end, this CDR3 is likely a read error. This sequence joins TRBV20-1 and TRBJ2-1, with D maybe TRBD2 (5 bases). CDR1 is DFQATT and CDR2 is SNEGSKA in the germline V gene (reference sequence). The germline V and J ends were trimmed by 6 bases and 3 bases, with 12 bases remaining between them. The CDR3 runs 13 residues. CDR3 DNA: TGCAGTGCCGAGGACTCCGTCTACAATGAGCAGTTCCTC. This translates into CSAEDSVYNEQFL.

There are many counts of this clonotype. The chain recombines TRBV2 with TRBJ2-7, with 9 nucleotides matching TRBD2. Trimming removed 10 bases from V and 2 bases from J; junction bases left unmatched: 9. The length of the CDR3 is 14 residues. Germline CDR1 and CDR2: SNHLY and FYNNEI. The DNA of the CDR3 is TGTGCCACCGAGCGGGGGGTGGAAGCCTACGAGCAGTACTTC. It yields the protein CATERGVEAYEQYF.

In this sample, this clonotype turned up once. At one of its ends the junction is not consistent with the germline gene, which may arise from a read error. The V gene is TRBV20-1, the J gene TRBJ1-1; no definite D call. There are 10 residues in the CDR3. Germline-derived CDR1 and CDR2 are DFQATT and SNEGSKA (reference sequence). CDR3 sequence reads: CSPMNTEAIF. The DNA for the CDR3 is TGCAGTCCAATGAACACTGAAGCTATCTTC.

This clonotype was detected ten times or more. The chain combines TRBV5-6 with TRBJ2-5; 9 bases map to TRBD1. CDR1 is SGHDT, CDR2 YYEEEE, per germline. V shed 4 bases and J 4 bases; nucleotides not matched to a gene: 8. The CDR3 contains 15 residues. Here the CDR3 DNA reads TGTGCCAGCAGCCCATTTCCGGGACAGGGAGAGACCCAGTACTTC. Encoded protein: CASSPFPGQGETQYF. The full variable domain, rest sourced from reference TRBV5-6 and TRBJ2-5, is DAGVTQSPTHLIKTRGQQVTLRCSPKSGHDTVSWYQQALGQGPQFIFQYYEEEERQRGNFPDRFSGHQFPNYSSELNVNALLLGDSALYLCASSPFPGQGETQYFGPGTRLLVL.

This clonotype was observed at least ten times. The chain uses TRBV27 and TRBJ2-2; possibly TRBD2 for D (5 bases). Trimming removed 2 bases at V and 5 bases at J, with 9 bases between. Germline loops: CDR1 MNHEY, CDR2 SMNVEV (reference sequence). The CDR3 has 14 residues. The CDR3 region is CASSLIGLTGELFF. In DNA form, the CDR3 reads TGTGCCAGCAGTTTAATAGGACTTACCGGGGAGCTGTTTTTT.